This entry lists 28 T cell receptor beta chains sequenced from one sample in a study of cytomegalovirus exposure and HLA in healthy donors. PCR employed 60 Vbeta and 13 Jbeta primers. Sequenced by immunoSEQ multiplex PCR; TCRdb stores in-frame clones only, minus some. The sample has 150,000 to 200,000 clones; approximately 80% are singletons. Sequencing was carried out using PBMCs. Receptors originate from a young man in good health and CMV-seropositive.

The chain recombines TRBV4-1 with TRBJ1-2; 7 nucleotides match TRBD1. This CDR3 contains 15 residues. Unmatched junction bases numbered 6, after V lost 2 bases and J lost 3 bases. Germline V gene sequence: CDR1 MGHRA, CDR2 YSYEKL. CDR3 protein: CASSQLQGVDYGYTF. CDR3 DNA: TGCGCCAGCAGCCAACTCCAGGGGGTTGACTATGGCTACACCTTC.

This chain links TRBV12-5 with TRBJ2-2, with 12 bases identical to TRBD1. This CDR3 has 19 residues. CDR1 is LGHNT and CDR2 is FRNRAP in the germline V gene. V shed 3 bases and J 0 bases; nucleotides not matched to a gene: 8. The CDR3, as DNA: TGTGCTAGTGGTTTACCTCTGGGACAGGGGGCTCCGAACACCGGGGAGCTGTTTTTT. This translates into CASGLPLGQGAPNTGELFF.

CDR3: CASFERGINQPQHF. The CDR3, as DNA: TGTGCCAGTTTCGAAAGGGGAATCAATCAGCCCCAGCATTTT. V is TRBV19 and J is TRBJ1-5; the D gene is possibly TRBD1 (5 bases). The V end lost 8 bases, the J end lost 3 bases, and 14 bases lay between the germline ends. Germline loops: CDR1 LNHDA, CDR2 SQIVND (reference sequence). The CDR3 runs 14 residues.

This chain connects TRBV7-9 to TRBJ2-3; 9 bases agree with TRBD2. The CDR3 runs 15 residues. V shed 7 bases and J 3 bases; nucleotides not matched to a gene: 8. CDR1 SEHNR and CDR2 FQNEAQ come from the germline V gene (reference sequence). CDR3 sequence reads: CASTVGGGATDTQYF. The CDR3 DNA is TGTGCCAGCACTGTGGGCGGGGGGGCTACAGATACGCAGTATTTT.

As for this clone: The junction does not match germline at one end; this may be a read error. The chain carries TRBV7-9 and TRBJ1-1; possibly TRBD1 for D (5 bases). CDR1 is SEHNR and CDR2 is FQNEAQ in the germline V gene (reference sequence). The CDR3 has 19 amino acids. The CDR3 DNA reads TGTTCCAGCAGCAGAGCAGGGCTCAGGGCGATGAACATGAACACTGAAGCTTTCTTT. This sequence encodes CSSSRAGLRAMNMNTEAFF.

V and J are TRBV6-5 and TRBJ1-4; the match to TRBD1 covers 8 bases. The CDR3 runs 14 residues. Germline CDR1 and CDR2: MNHEY and SVGAGI. V dropped 7 bases and J dropped 5; count of bases not matched to a gene: 6. CDR3 DNA sequence: TGTGCCAGCAAAGTGGGACAGGCAAATGAAAAACTGTTTTTT. Translated, it gives CASKVGQANEKLFF.

J is TRBJ2-1 and V is TRBV9, with D tentatively TRBD2 (7 bases). V was cut by 0 bases and J by 1 base, with 14 bases left in between. CDR3 length equals 17 residues. Germline V gives CDR1 SGDLS, CDR2 YYNGEE. CDR3 loop: CASSVGGRGRSYNEQFF. CDR3 in DNA: TGTGCCAGCAGCGTAGGGGGGCGGGGGAGGTCCTACAATGAGCAGTTCTTC.

The V call is TRBV10-2, the J call TRBJ2-5; TRBD2 matches 9 bases. The V and J ends lost 3 bases and 9 bases, in that order; junction bases with no gene match: 14. Per germline, CDR1 WSHSY and CDR2 SAAADI. This CDR3 has 16 residues. Here the CDR3 DNA reads TGCGCCAGCAGTGATCCCCTAGCGGGATCACCAAGGGCCCAGTACTTC. Protein sequence: CASSDPLAGSPRAQYF.

The chain is built from TRBV30 and TRBJ2-5; D gene unclear. CDR3 length: 14 residues. The V end lost 0 bases, the J end lost 5 bases, and 13 bases lay between the germline ends. The germline CDR1 and CDR2 sequences are GTSNPN and SVGIG (reference sequence). The CDR3 loop is CAWSVLPAGETQYF. The CDR3 region has the DNA TGTGCCTGGAGTGTACTACCGGCTGGCGAGACCCAGTACTTC. Using reference TRBV30 and TRBJ2-5 for the parts outside the CDR3, the full variable domain is SQTIHQWPATLVQPVGSPLSLECTVEGTSNPNLYWYRQAAGRGLQLLFYSVGIGQISSEVPQNLSASRPQDRQFILSSKKLLLSDSGFYLCAWSVLPAGETQYFGPGTRLLVL.

V gene TRBV19 combines with J gene TRBJ1-4; D uncertain. V gave up 4 bases and J gave up 8 bases, with 23 bases separating them. Germline V gene lookup returns CDR1 LNHDA and CDR2 SQIVND (reference sequence). The CDR3 runs to 17 residues. CDR3 sequence reads: CASSTPDPALLVEKLFF. The CDR3 DNA reads as TGTGCCAGTAGTACCCCAGACCCGGCCCTACTAGTCGAAAAACTGTTTTTT.

This clone was counted between two and nine times. The chain carries TRBV27 and TRBJ2-7; TRBD2 agrees at 9 bases. Germline values: CDR1 MNHEY, CDR2 SMNVEV (reference sequence). The junction had 2 bases not matched to a gene; V was cut back by 0 bases and J by 2 bases. The CDR3 is made up of 15 amino acids. The CDR3 DNA sequence: TGTGCCAGCAGTTTATCGCTAGCGGGACCCTACGAGCAGTACTTC. Residues: CASSLSLAGPYEQYF.

This chain connects TRBV9 to TRBJ1-5, with D possibly being TRBD1 (6 bases). V lost 4 bases and J 6 bases, leaving 14 bases between the germline ends. Germline-derived CDR1 and CDR2 are SGDLS and YYNGEE. The CDR3 spans 14 residues. The CDR3 DNA follows: TGTGCCAGCAGCACAGGGTCGCCGGGTCAGCCCCAGCATTTT. Translating it yields CASSTGSPGQPQHF. Drawing the rest from reference TRBV9 and TRBJ1-5, the complete variable domain is DSGVTQTPKHLITATGQRVTLRCSPRSGDLSVYWYQQSLDQGLQFLIQYYNGEERAKGNILERFSAQQFPDLHSELNLSSLELGDSALYFCASSTGSPGQPQHFGDGTRLSIL.

This clone was recorded only once. CDR3 protein: CASSTNRGANYGYTF. DNA of the CDR3: TGTGCCAGCAGCACAAACAGGGGCGCTAACTATGGCTACACCTTC. V gene TRBV7-2 combines with J gene TRBJ1-2, with 7 bases lining up with TRBD1. Germline V gene lookup returns CDR1 SGHTA and CDR2 FQGNSA. V gave up 5 bases and J gave up 0 bases; unmatched junction bases: 6. The CDR3 spans 15 residues.

The V call is TRBV7-2, the J call TRBJ2-1; D may be TRBD1 (6 bases). V was shortened by 1 base and J by 3 bases, with 16 bases between the two germline ends. CDR1 is SGHTA, CDR2 FQGNSA, per germline. The CDR3 spans 17 residues. The CDR3 reads CASSLDGTGRVYNEQFF. CDR3 nucleotides: TGTGCCAGCAGCTTAGATGGCACAGGGCGTGTCTACAATGAGCAGTTCTTC.

CDR3 in DNA: TGTGCCAGCAGCGTACAGGGGTCTGGAAACACCATATATTTT. Amino acids: CASSVQGSGNTIYF. J is TRBJ1-3 and V is TRBV7-9, with 7 bases aligning to TRBD1. The CDR3 is made up of 14 amino acids. CDR1 SEHNR and CDR2 FQNEAQ come from the germline V gene (reference sequence). V lost 5 bases to trimming and J lost 1 base; unmatched junction nucleotides: 2.

The CDR3: CASSQKTGGNWYEQFF. In DNA, the CDR3 is TGCGCCAGCAGCCAAAAGACAGGGGGCAACTGGTATGAGCAGTTCTTC. This chain joins TRBV4-1 and TRBJ2-1; 10 bases are a match to TRBD1. V was clipped by 2 bases and J by 8 bases; unmatched bases: 9. This CDR3 is built from 16 residues. The V gene's germline CDR1 is MGHRA and CDR2 YSYEKL.

The rearrangement joins TRBV9 to TRBJ2-7; 13 bases map to TRBD2. Trimming cost V 5 bases and J 2 bases; bases outside gene matches: 4. CDR3 size: 15 residues. The germline V gene encodes CDR1 SGDLS and CDR2 YYNGEE. DNA of the CDR3: TGTGCCAGCAGTTTCGGGACTAGCGGGGCCTACGAGCAGTACTTC. This translates into CASSFGTSGAYEQYF.

This clone was detected only once. CDR3 bases: TGCAGCGCCGAGGAGACTGACTATGGCTACACCTTC. Translation: CSAEETDYGYTF. The chain carries TRBV29-1 and TRBJ1-2, with D hard to call. The CDR3 is 12 residues long. Germline V lookup: CDR1 SQVTM, CDR2 ANQGSEA. V gave up 7 bases and J gave up 3 bases, with 12 bases separating them.

The V gene is TRBV27, the J gene TRBJ1-2; perhaps TRBD1 as D (6 bases). In germline, CDR1 is MNHEY, CDR2 SMNVEV (reference sequence). There are 16 residues in the CDR3. V was pared by 3 bases and J by 3 bases, with 17 bases between. The CDR3 DNA is TGTGCCAGCAGTTTCCGAAGGGGGGGGGATCACTATGGCTACACCTTC. It is translated as CASSFRRGGDHYGYTF.

The rearrangement uses TRBV5-1 and TRBJ1-1; weak D call: TRBD1 (6 bases). CDR3 size: 16 residues. V was trimmed by 4 bases and J by 0 bases, leaving 16 bases between them. Germline lookup yields CDR1 SGHRS and CDR2 YFSETQ. CDR3 DNA: TGCGCCAGCAGCCGCTCAGGGGTCGAAATGAACACTGAAGCTTTCTTT. Translated: CASSRSGVEMNTEAFF.

This clone is a singleton in its sample. The rearrangement uses TRBV13 and TRBJ2-3; 13 nucleotides match TRBD2. Losses at the gene ends were 4 bases for V and 6 bases for J; bases not matched to a gene: 10. CDR3 length: 17 residues. The germline gives CDR1 PRHDT, CDR2 FYEKMQ (reference sequence). In nucleotides, the CDR3 is TGTGCCAGCAGCTCTTCCGCCGGGACTAGCGGGACGGATACGCAGTATTTT. This codes for CASSSSAGTSGTDTQYF.

The CDR3: CASSSRSANYGYTF. The DNA of the CDR3 is TGCGCCAGCAGCTCGAGGTCCGCAAACTATGGCTACACCTTC. This chain uses TRBV4-1 with TRBJ1-2; no clear D gene. V lost 5 bases and J lost 2, with 12 bases in between. Germline CDR1 MGHRA, CDR2 YSYEKL. CDR3 length: 14 residues.

The chain couples TRBV18 to TRBJ2-7, with 10 nucleotides matching TRBD1. Germline CDR1 is KGHSH and CDR2 is LQKENI. This CDR3 is built from 15 residues. V lost 0 bases to trimming and J lost 1 base; unmatched junction nucleotides: 0. CDR3 amino acids: CASSPPGQGSYEQYF. CDR3 nucleotides: TGTGCCAGCTCACCACCGGGACAGGGGTCCTACGAGCAGTACTTC.

The gene calls are TRBV11-3 and TRBJ2-2; 9 bases are a match to TRBD1. This CDR3 region has 18 residues. J lost 2 bases, V lost 4 bases, and 11 bases had no gene match. CDR1 is SGHNT and CDR2 is YENEEA in the germline V gene. The CDR3 loop is CASSSRTPDRGNTGELFF. The CDR3 DNA follows: TGTGCCAGCAGCTCCAGGACCCCGGACAGGGGTAACACCGGGGAGCTGTTTTTT.

The chain is built from TRBV11-2 and TRBJ2-1; 13 bases fit TRBD2. The germline V gene encodes CDR1 SGHAT and CDR2 FQNNGV. The CDR3 has 16 amino acids. Unmatched junction bases numbered 8, after V lost 5 bases and J lost 7 bases. For the CDR3, the DNA is TGTGCCAGCAGCCAAGGACTAGCGGGGGCAGGGAATGAGCAGTTCTTC. Protein: CASSQGLAGAGNEQFF.

The V call is TRBV15, the J call TRBJ2-1; 8 bases map to TRBD1. Trimming took 9 bases from V and 3 from J; bases not matched to a gene: 7. The CDR3 runs to 14 residues. Germline V gene sequence: CDR1 LNHNV, CDR2 YYDKDF (reference sequence). This chain's CDR3 is CATAPGQVYNEQFF. The CDR3 coding sequence is TGTGCCACTGCTCCGGGACAGGTCTACAATGAGCAGTTCTTC. Supplemented by reference TRBV15 and TRBJ2-1, the full variable domain reads DAMVIQNPRYQVTQFGKPVTLSCSQTLNHNVMYWYQQKSSQAPKLLFHYYDKDFNNEADTPDNFQSRRPNTSFCFLDIRSPGLGDTAMYLCATAPGQVYNEQFFGPGTRLTVL.

The J gene is TRBJ1-2, the V gene TRBV10-3, with D possibly being TRBD1 (5 bases). The germline V gene has CDR1 ENHRY and CDR2 SYGVKD. The V end was cut by 0 bases, the J end by 1 base, with 6 bases between. CDR3 length: 14 residues. DNA for the CDR3: TGTGCCATCAGTGAGTCGACAGATAACTATGGCTACACCTTC. Its protein is CAISESTDNYGYTF.

This clone was seen a handful of times. This chain connects TRBV5-1 to TRBJ2-7; TRBD1 matches at 11 bases. V lost 4 bases to trimming and J lost 1 base; unmatched junction nucleotides: 4. Germline V CDR1 and CDR2: SGHRS, YFSETQ. The CDR3 is 15 amino acids. CDR3 nucleotide sequence: TGCGCCAGCAGCCCCGGACAGGGGGCATCCTACGAGCAGTACTTC. Its translation: CASSPGQGASYEQYF.